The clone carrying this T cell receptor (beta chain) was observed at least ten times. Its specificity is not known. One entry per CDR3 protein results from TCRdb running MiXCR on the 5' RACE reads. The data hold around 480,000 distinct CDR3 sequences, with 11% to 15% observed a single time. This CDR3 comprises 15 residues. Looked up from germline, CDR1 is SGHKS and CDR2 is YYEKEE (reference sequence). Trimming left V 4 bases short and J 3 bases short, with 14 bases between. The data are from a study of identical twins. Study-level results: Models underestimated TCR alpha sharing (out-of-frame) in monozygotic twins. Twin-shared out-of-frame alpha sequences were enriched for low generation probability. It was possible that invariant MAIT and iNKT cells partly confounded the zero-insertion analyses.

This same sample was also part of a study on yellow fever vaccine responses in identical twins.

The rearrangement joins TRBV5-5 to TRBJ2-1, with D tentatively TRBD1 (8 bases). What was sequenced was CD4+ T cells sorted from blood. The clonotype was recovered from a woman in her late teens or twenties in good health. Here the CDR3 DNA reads TGTGCCAGCAGCAGCGGGACAGGCCTCTACAATGAGCAGTTCTTC. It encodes CASSSGTGLYNEQFF.